The 5 T cell receptor beta chains listed next were all sequenced from one sample in a study of shared clonotypes between healthy human individuals. The table came from immunoSEQ multiplex PCR; TCRdb's copy has only in-frame clones and leaves some out. Seen here are about 710,000 clones, 72% observed once, and the top ten hold more than 1.5%. The sample consisted of memory CD4+ T cells sorted from blood. This sample's subset: CD45RA-negative fraction. The receptors were sampled from a young woman in good health.

As concerns this clone: A much bigger clone sits one base away, suggesting this may be a read error. At the DNA level, this CDR3 is encoded by other sequences in the same sample as well. CDR3 region: CASSLGTGNEKLFF. CDR3 sequence (DNA): TGTGCCAGCAGCTTAGGCACGGGGAATGAAAAACTGTTTTTT. This chain uses TRBV7-9 with TRBJ1-4, with D hard to call. V lost 1 base, J lost 5 bases, and 8 bases lay in between. This CDR3 is built from 14 residues. The germline CDR1 and CDR2 sequences are SEHNR and FQNEAQ (reference sequence).

Only a few counts were recorded for this clone. CDR3 nucleotide sequence: TGTGCCAGCTCACGACAGGGGGCTGTTGGCGGGGAGCTGTTTTTT. Protein product: CASSRQGAVGGELFF. The rearrangement uses TRBV18 and TRBJ2-2; TRBD1 agrees at 10 bases. Unmatched junction bases numbered 6, after V lost 4 bases and J lost 7 bases. This CDR3 contains 15 residues. Germline V CDR1 and CDR2: KGHSH, LQKENI.

This clone has only a few counts. The rearrangement uses TRBV9 and TRBJ1-1; 8 bases are a match to TRBD1. After removal of 4 bases from V and 2 bases from J, the junction contained 4 bases not matched to a gene. Germline-derived CDR1 and CDR2 are SGDLS and YYNGEE. The CDR3 covers 14 residues. The CDR3 protein is CASSLGTGNTEAFF. CDR3 in DNA: TGTGCCAGCAGCCTAGGGACAGGAAACACTGAAGCTTTCTTT.

This clone has just a few counts. CDR3 sequence (DNA): TGTGCCAGCAGTGGGGGGACAGGGAGGTATGGCTACACCTTC. It yields the protein CASSGGTGRYGYTF. The rearrangement links TRBV27 to TRBJ1-2, with TRBD1 matching 9 bases. The CDR3 spans 14 residues. The germline V gene has CDR1 MNHEY and CDR2 SMNVEV (reference sequence). Losses at the gene ends were 5 bases for V and 5 bases for J; bases not matched to a gene: 6.

The chain carries TRBV19 and TRBJ2-3; perhaps TRBD2 as D (5 bases). Germline loops: CDR1 LNHDA, CDR2 SQIVND (reference sequence). Trimming pared 1 base from V and 3 bases from J, leaving 11 bases between. CDR3 length: 15 residues. The CDR3 protein is CASSIGGGWTDTQYF. The CDR3 DNA follows: TGTGCCAGTAGTATAGGCGGAGGATGGACAGATACGCAGTATTTT.